This T cell receptor (beta chain) was recovered during a study of read filtering for tumor transcriptome and immune sequencing. Study-wide context: Revised staging placed eight or nine patients in R-ISS I, 15 to 20 in II, 6 or 7 in III.

Trimming took 6 bases from V and 1 from J; bases not matched to a gene: 5. The germline CDR1 and CDR2 sequences are MDHEN and SYDVKM. CDR3 length: 15 amino acids. This library used around 400 ng RNA and molecular barcoded adaptors spanning alpha/delta and beta/gamma chains. TCRdb re-derived calls from the reads in MiXCR, one entry per CDR3 protein. The top ten hold about a sixth of the sample, which has tens of thousands of distinct CDR3 sequences, 20% to 25% seen once. This sequence was found in a donor at least 40 years old with multiple myeloma. The material sequenced was a population of CD138-negative cells sorted from bone marrow. The chain joins TRBV28 to TRBJ2-4; 8 positions match TRBD1. As DNA, the CDR3 is TGTGCCAGCAGGGACAGGGAATCGGCCAAAAACATTCAGTACTTC. Encoded protein: CASRDRESAKNIQYF.